This T cell receptor beta chain was documented in a study of blood T cell repertoires in COVID-19. Study summary: Nucleic acid was either cDNA or gDNA, and it came from T cells, B-cell-depleted T cells, or PBMCs.

Per the study methods: Estimates of nucleated cell counts were drawn from the amplification of reference gene primers. Clones were read by immunoSEQ multiplex PCR, and TCRdb kept only the in-frame ones, dropping some. V and J calls and clone size are those listed in that table; D and trimming were worked out from the DNA. The sample lists some 110,000 clones, around four fifths occurring once. Germline values: CDR1 LGHDT, CDR2 YNNKEL (reference sequence). This CDR3 comprises 14 residues. V lost 4 bases and J lost 13; bases outside the gene matches: 7. This sequence was found in a young man with acute or convalescent COVID-19. Sequencing was done on a sample of peripheral blood. The chain uses TRBV3-1 (or the pseudogene TRBV3-2) and TRBJ2-1; 13 bases fit TRBD2. CDR3: CASSPGTSGARQFF. For the CDR3, the DNA is TGTGCCAGCAGCCCCGGGACTAGCGGGGCAAGACAGTTCTTC.